The following is a TCR beta chain sequence with its context. This clone was observed once. The antigen it recognizes is unknown. Per-base quality was not reported, and no clone a single base away is much larger than it. The source of the sample is a study of stem cell transplantation in POMP-related autoinflammatory disease (dated by TCRdb to the early 2020s). Regarding the study in general: The study hypothesized that defective thymoproteasomes impair MHC class I-dependent CD8+ T-cell differentiation and positive selection, skewing the TRB repertoire. Before transplant, patients showed CD4+ naive T-cell skewing, low CD8+ T-cell proportions, and reduced T-cell cytokine secretion. After transplant, 100% donor engraftment of neutrophils and platelets through one year was shown by DNA chimerism analysis. High-throughput TRB sequencing assessed how POMP deficiency affects T-cell receptor beta repertoire diversity and CDR3 characteristics.

What the research found in general, with its limitations: The number of unique TRB V-J gene pairings in PRAID patients was restricted. PRAID patients trended toward lower TRB diversity and higher clonality across all analyzed T-cell subsets. The trend toward lower diversity and increased clonality in PRAID patients was statistically significant only for regulatory T cells.

Spanning cysteine to phenylalanine, the CDR3 consists of 17 amino acids. Here the CDR3 DNA is all that survives: 51 bases in frame from base 1. The germline V gene (reference sequence) provides CDR1 PRHDT and CDR2 FYEKMQ. Germline trimming: 2 bases from V, 1 base from J; junction bases outside gene matches: 7. The library was generated by the immunoSEQ multiplex PCR assay. On the authors' methods: Shannon entropy, which takes clonal size distribution into account, was used to quantify repertoire diversity. The Gini-Simpson index (Simpson_1-D) was used to measure inequality in clonotype distribution. Drawn from immuneACCESS, this table holds only the in-frame rearrangements with V and J called that TCRdb kept. Clones are partly lost; checked studies trace under half to an unresolved V gene and leave the rest unexplained. Clone size and V and J calls were adopted from that table, with D and trimming inferred from the DNA. This sample is represented by 5,000 or so clones; about 92% of them were singletons. The ten biggest clones cover about 2.5% of the sample.

According to the study, the label for this sample's time point signals: after hematopoietic stem cell transplant. PRAID was a condition in which autoinflammation came alongside prominent immunodeficiency. Before TRB sequencing, T-cell subsets (conventional T cells, CD8+ T cells, regulatory T cells, T follicular helper cells) were sorted. This sample comprised CD8+ T cells from PBMCs, obtained after stem cell transplantation. The receptor was isolated from a human patient with POMP-related autoinflammation and immune dysregulation (PRAID). A transplant means some T cells may be of graft donor rather than patient origin. The V and J genes are TRBV13 and TRBJ2-7, and 11 junctional nucleotides match TRBD2. The CDR3 reads as follows: CASSLRGGLAASYEQYF. The DNA reads TGTGCCAGCAGCTTAAGGGGGGGACTAGCGGCATCCTACGAGCAGTACTTC.